The 27 T cell receptor beta chains given below trace back to one sample, sequenced in a study of Tregs in tolerant kidney transplant recipients. Clones were read by immunoSEQ multiplex PCR, and TCRdb kept only the in-frame ones, dropping some. The sample shows 75,000 to 95,000 clones, approximately 94% of them seen only once. Sequenced: CD8+ T cells from blood. These receptors were obtained from a human donor in good health.

V usage is TRBV2 and J usage is TRBJ1-2, with D uncertain. The length of the CDR3 is 12 residues. The germline V gene has CDR1 SNHLY and CDR2 FYNNEI. Trimming shortened V by 4 bases and J by 6 bases, and 9 bases separated the two germline ends. CDR3 in amino acids: CASSATLNGYTF. DNA for the CDR3: TGTGCCAGCAGTGCCACCCTGAATGGCTACACCTTC.

This clone has only one observation. The gene calls are TRBV11-2 and TRBJ1-1, with D maybe TRBD1 (6 bases). Germline assignment: CDR1 SGHAT and CDR2 FQNNGV. V dropped 5 bases and J dropped 1 base, with 8 bases sitting between them. CDR3 length equals 13 residues. The CDR3 coding sequence is TGTGCCAGCAGCACGGACAGGAACACTGAAGCTTTCTTT. This sequence encodes CASSTDRNTEAFF.

The rearrangement uses TRBV5-4 and TRBJ2-1; 7 bases align to TRBD2. The CDR3 has 15 residues. V lost 4 bases, J lost 8 bases, and 12 bases stayed unmatched. CDR1 is SGHNT, CDR2 YYREEE, per germline (reference sequence). CDR3 DNA sequence: TGTGCCAGCAGCCCAACAGGCGGGAGTATCTATGAGCAGTTCTTC. It yields the protein CASSPTGGSIYEQFF.

This chain links TRBV6-5 with TRBJ1-1, with D unresolved. From germline, CDR1 is MNHEY and CDR2 SVGAGI. This CDR3 comprises 15 residues. V gave up 0 bases and J gave up 4 bases, with 12 bases separating them. The CDR3 nucleotides are TGTGCCAGCAGTTACTCGGGTAACTTGGTCACTGAAGCTTTCTTT. As protein: CASSYSGNLVTEAFF.

The chain is built from TRBV21-1 and TRBJ2-7; the D call of TRBD1 is as the table states it, not checked on the DNA. TRBV21-1 is annotated as a pseudogene. CDR3 length: 17 residues. This chain's CDR3 is CASSNSLGQNRSYEQYF. CDR3 bases: TGTGCCAGCAGCAATTCGCTTGGACAGAACCGCTCCTACGAGCAGTACTTC.

The chain joins TRBV4-2 to TRBJ2-1; D is possibly TRBD1 or TRBD2 (7 bases each). Germline V gene data show CDR1 as LGHNA and CDR2 as YNFKEQ. The CDR3 has 16 residues. With 6 bases removed from V and 8 bases from J, the gap between germline ends came to 23 bases. The CDR3 DNA follows: TGTGCCAGCAGTCCAGGGGGGGGTTCCACTTTGGATGAGCAGTTCTTC. Translating gives CASSPGGGSTLDEQFF.

This clone was found once. The chain carries TRBV7-9 and TRBJ1-2; possible D gene TRBD1, 6 bases. Germline V gene lookup returns CDR1 SEHNR and CDR2 FQNEAQ (reference sequence). Trimming removed 3 bases from V and 3 bases from J, with 11 bases in between. The length of the CDR3 is 14 residues. In DNA form, the CDR3 reads TGTGCCAGCAGCTTGCCCGGGGGCCACTATGGCTACACCTTC. It translates to CASSLPGGHYGYTF.

The V call is TRBV6-5, the J call TRBJ1-1; D might be TRBD1 (6 bases). Trimming stripped 8 bases from V and 5 bases from J, with 18 bases between. The germline V gene encodes CDR1 MNHEY and CDR2 SVGAGI. This CDR3 comprises 14 residues. CDR3 sequence reads: CASGGPTERTEAFF. CDR3 bases: TGTGCCAGCGGGGGGCCAACAGAGCGAACTGAAGCTTTCTTT.

This clone was seen more than once but under ten times. The chain joins TRBV6-6 to TRBJ1-5, with a tentative D call TRBD1 (6 bases). The CDR3 sequence is 13 residues long. The germline V gene encodes CDR1 MNHNY and CDR2 SVGAGI (reference sequence). The V and J ends lost 6 bases and 6 bases respectively, with 12 bases between them. CDR3 nucleotide sequence: TGTGCCAGCAGCCAACAGGGAGGTCAGCCCCAGCATTTT. Translating it yields CASSQQGGQPQHF.

The J gene is TRBJ2-7, the V gene TRBV11-2; D uncertain. The germline CDR1 and CDR2 sequences are SGHAT and FQNNGV. V dropped 1 base and J dropped 7 bases, with 5 bases sitting between them. The length of the CDR3 is 11 residues. The CDR3 DNA reads TGTGCCAGCAGCTTAGTGCTAGAGCAGTACTTC. This gives the protein CASSLVLEQYF.

The J gene is TRBJ2-1, the V gene TRBV28; D not certain. Trimming took off 5 bases at V and 7 bases at J, with 12 bases between the two ends. CDR3 length equals 13 residues. Germline V gives CDR1 MDHEN, CDR2 SYDVKM. The CDR3 coding sequence is TGTGCCAGCAGTAGTTCATTGGAGAATGAGCAGTTCTTC. As protein: CASSSSLENEQFF. Full variable domain (outside the CDR3, taken from reference TRBV28 and TRBJ2-1): DVKVTQSSRYLVKRTGEKVFLECVQDMDHENMFWYRQDPGLGLRLIYFSYDVKMKEKGDIPEGYSVSREKKERFSLILESASTNQTSMYLCASSSSLENEQFFGPGTRLTVL.

This chain uses TRBV5-1 with TRBJ2-3, with 9 bases aligning to TRBD1. CDR1 is SGHRS and CDR2 is YFSETQ in the germline V gene. The CDR3 extends over 15 amino acids. V dropped 0 bases and J dropped 2; count of bases not matched to a gene: 1. CDR3 in DNA: TGCGCCAGCAGCTTGGGACAGGGGGACACAGATACGCAGTATTTT. It encodes CASSLGQGDTDTQYF.

J is TRBJ2-2 and V is TRBV4-1; 9 bases line up with TRBD2. Germline V gene sequence: CDR1 MGHRA, CDR2 YSYEKL. The CDR3 length is 15 residues. J was trimmed by 6 bases and V by 3 bases; bases with no gene match: 5. The CDR3 DNA reads as TGCGCCAGCAGCCAGTTAGCGGGAGTCCCCGGGGAGCTGTTTTTT. Protein sequence: CASSQLAGVPGELFF.

V usage is TRBV21-1 and J usage is TRBJ2-7; the table's D call of TRBD2 was not tested on the DNA. TRBV21-1 corresponds to a pseudogene. This CDR3 is built from 13 residues. The CDR3 DNA reads TGTGCCAGCAGCAATCGGGGAGACTACGAGCAGTACTTC. It is translated as CASSNRGDYEQYF.

The chain combines TRBV29-1 with TRBJ2-3, with no clear D. Trimming took 7 bases from V and 6 from J, leaving 2 bases between them. CDR1 is SQVTM, CDR2 ANQGSEA, per germline. This CDR3 has 8 residues. In DNA, the CDR3 is TGCAGCGGGGATACGCAGTATTTT. Residues: CSGDTQYF.

The chain has TRBV5-4 and TRBJ1-1, with 8 bases aligning to TRBD1. The V gene's germline CDR1 is SGHNT and CDR2 YYREEE (reference sequence). This CDR3 has 18 amino acids. With 0 bases clipped from V and 1 base from J, the junction kept 11 bases outside the gene matches. Here the CDR3 DNA reads TGTGCCAGCAGCTTGGGGCAGGGGGCTCCGATCAAGAACACTGAAGCTTTCTTT. Protein product: CASSLGQGAPIKNTEAFF.

The chain combines TRBV7-2 with TRBJ2-7; D may be TRBD1 (8 bases). The CDR3 has 12 amino acids. Trimming pared 3 bases from V and 12 bases from J, leaving 15 bases between. Germline CDR1 reads SGHTA; CDR2 reads FQGNSA. In DNA form, the CDR3 reads TGTGCCAGCAGCTTCGGACAGGGCGGGGGGTACTTC. Amino acid sequence: CASSFGQGGGYF.

The gene calls are TRBV6-6 and TRBJ2-7; TRBD2 matches at 8 bases. Germline-derived CDR1 and CDR2 are MNHNY and SVGAGI (reference sequence). This CDR3 contains 13 residues. J gave up 0 bases and V 10 bases, and 5 bases lay outside the gene matches. The CDR3 nucleotides are TGTGCCATCTCTAGCGGGCCCTCCTACGAGCAGTACTTC. Translation: CAISSGPSYEQYF.

This chain links TRBV27 with TRBJ1-3; TRBD1 aligns across 10 bases. Germline-derived CDR1 and CDR2 are MNHEY and SMNVEV (reference sequence). The CDR3 loop spans 15 amino acids. Trimming removed 2 bases from V and 3 bases from J; junction bases left unmatched: 1. CDR3 sequence reads: CASSLGTGVGNTIYF. In nucleotides, the CDR3 is TGTGCCAGCAGTTTAGGGACAGGGGTTGGAAACACCATATATTTT.

J is TRBJ2-7 and V is TRBV5-1, with D perhaps TRBD2 (6 bases). The V and J ends lost 0 bases and 5 bases respectively, with 12 bases between them. Germline lookup yields CDR1 SGHRS and CDR2 YFSETQ. The CDR3 is 14 residues long. CDR3 in DNA: TGCGCCAGCAGCTTGGCTGGGGGGTCGGACGAGCAGTACTTC. This codes for CASSLAGGSDEQYF.

The CDR3 is CASSSPLGGLPPPYRFNEQFF. In nucleotides, the CDR3 is TGTGCCAGCAGCTCCCCTCTTGGGGGGTTACCCCCCCCATATCGTTTCAATGAGCAGTTCTTC. This chain links TRBV9 with TRBJ2-1; perhaps TRBD2 as D (6 bases). This CDR3 region has 21 residues. Per germline, CDR1 SGDLS and CDR2 YYNGEE. Trimming shortened V by 4 bases and J by 6 bases, and 35 bases separated the two germline ends.

CDR3 nucleotides: TGTGCCAGCAGCGAGGAAGGGCCTTACACAGATACGCAGTATTTT. This encodes CASSEEGPYTDTQYF. This chain joins TRBV6-6 and TRBJ2-3; D uncertain. V dropped 6 bases and J dropped 2 bases, with 15 bases sitting between them. The CDR3 is 15 amino acids. Germline V gives CDR1 MNHNY, CDR2 SVGAGI (reference sequence).

This chain joins TRBV13 and TRBJ1-6; D ambiguous. The CDR3 is 16 amino acids. Germline V gene data show CDR1 as PRHDT and CDR2 as FYEKMQ (reference sequence). The V gene lost 0 bases and the J gene lost 8 bases, with 14 bases spanning the gap. Here the CDR3 DNA reads TGTGCCAGCAGCTTAGGCAGTAGAGTCGGAGATTCACCCCTCCACTTT. This sequence encodes CASSLGSRVGDSPLHF. Filled out from reference TRBV13 and TRBJ1-6, the complete variable domain reads AAGVIQSPRHLIKEKRETATLKCYPIPRHDTVYWYQQGPGQDPQFLISFYEKMQSDKGSIPDRFSAQQFSDYHSELNMSSLELGDSALYFCASSLGSRVGDSPLHFGNGTRLTVT.

On this clone: The junction departs from the called germline gene at one end, perhaps through a read error. The chain couples TRBV7-7 to TRBJ2-1, with 9 bases lining up with TRBD2. The CDR3 consists of 16 residues. Germline CDR1 is SSHAT and CDR2 is FNYEAQ (reference sequence). The CDR3 nucleotides read TGTGCTAGCAGCTTAGTCCCCGGACTAGCGTTAAATGAGCAGTTCTTC. It translates to CASSLVPGLALNEQFF.

V is TRBV19 and J is TRBJ2-7; TRBD1 aligns across 9 bases. Germline V gene lookup returns CDR1 LNHDA and CDR2 SQIVND (reference sequence). The CDR3 runs to 16 residues. V shed 3 bases, J shed 4 bases, and the junction held 10 bases outside the gene matches. The CDR3 DNA sequence: TGTGCCAGTAGTATCCGGACCGGGACAGGGTTGTACGAGCAGTACTTC. It specifies CASSIRTGTGLYEQYF.

V and J are TRBV10-1 and TRBJ2-5; 7 positions agree with TRBD1. CDR1 and CDR2 (germline): WNHNN, SYGVQD (reference sequence). V shed 0 bases, J shed 5 bases, and the junction held 6 bases outside the gene matches. CDR3 size: 15 residues. CDR3 DNA: TGCGCCAGCAGTGAGTCGATAGGGGGCTGGGAGACCCAGTACTTC. Translated: CASSESIGGWETQYF.

The chain joins TRBV2 to TRBJ2-5; 12 bases align to TRBD2. The V gene's germline CDR1 is SNHLY and CDR2 FYNNEI. J was trimmed by 5 bases and V by 3 bases; bases with no gene match: 7. CDR3 size: 16 residues. The CDR3 here is CASSDRTSGDPETQYF. CDR3 nucleotide sequence: TGTGCCAGCAGTGATAGGACTAGCGGGGACCCGGAGACCCAGTACTTC.